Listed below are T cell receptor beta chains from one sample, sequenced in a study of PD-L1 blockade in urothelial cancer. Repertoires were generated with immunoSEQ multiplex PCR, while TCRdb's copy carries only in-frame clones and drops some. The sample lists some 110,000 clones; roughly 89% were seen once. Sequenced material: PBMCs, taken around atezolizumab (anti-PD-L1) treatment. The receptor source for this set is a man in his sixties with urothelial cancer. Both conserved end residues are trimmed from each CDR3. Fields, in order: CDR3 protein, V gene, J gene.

CDR3 protein: ASSRRGLAGETQY
V gene: TRBV5-4
J gene: TRBJ2-5

CDR3 protein: ASSPRTGGGQGYT
V gene: TRBV9
J gene: TRBJ1-2

CDR3 protein: ASSTSGGALGELF
V gene: TRBV19
J gene: TRBJ2-2

CDR3 protein: ASSSDRRVYEQY
V gene: TRBV5-1
J gene: TRBJ2-7

CDR3 protein: ASSSPDRGNEQF
V gene: TRBV13
J gene: TRBJ2-1

CDR3 protein: ASSPKQYNEQF
V gene: TRBV5-1
J gene: TRBJ2-1

CDR3 protein: ASRFGARGPTGELF
V gene: TRBV19
J gene: TRBJ2-2

CDR3 protein: ASSLNRAATEAF
V gene: TRBV7-3
J gene: TRBJ1-1

CDR3 protein: ASSVGATGSGEKLF
V gene: TRBV9
J gene: TRBJ1-4

CDR3 protein: ASSLGQGRNVLT
V gene: TRBV11-3
J gene: TRBJ2-6

CDR3 protein: ASSLVGAVEGNTIY
V gene: TRBV5-5
J gene: TRBJ1-3

CDR3 protein: ASSLAFGRLITDTQY
V gene: TRBV7-8
J gene: TRBJ2-3

CDR3 protein: ASSLAPGDEQY
V gene: TRBV7-7
J gene: TRBJ2-7

CDR3 protein: ASSLGAIAGGLTDTQY
V gene: TRBV11-3
J gene: TRBJ2-3

CDR3 protein: ASSRTQGTHQPQH
V gene: TRBV19
J gene: TRBJ1-5

CDR3 protein: ATIFTGGNTEAF
V gene: TRBV6-5
J gene: TRBJ1-1

CDR3 protein: ASSLMQSTPLH
V gene: TRBV7-3
J gene: TRBJ1-6

CDR3 protein: ASSLGTLLGGYT
V gene: TRBV7-2
J gene: TRBJ1-2